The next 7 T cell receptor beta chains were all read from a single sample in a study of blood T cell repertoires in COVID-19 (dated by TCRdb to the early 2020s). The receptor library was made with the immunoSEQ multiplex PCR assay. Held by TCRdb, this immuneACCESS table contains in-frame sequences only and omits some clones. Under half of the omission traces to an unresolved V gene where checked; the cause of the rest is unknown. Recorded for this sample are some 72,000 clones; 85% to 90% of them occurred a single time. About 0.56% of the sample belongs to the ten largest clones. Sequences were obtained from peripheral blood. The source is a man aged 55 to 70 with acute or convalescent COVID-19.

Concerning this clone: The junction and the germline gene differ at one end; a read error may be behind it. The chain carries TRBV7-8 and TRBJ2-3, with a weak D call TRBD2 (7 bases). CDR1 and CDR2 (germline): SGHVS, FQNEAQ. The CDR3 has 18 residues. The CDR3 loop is CASTLRLSGRGRLDTQYF. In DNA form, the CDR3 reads TGTGCCAGCACCTTAAGGCTTTCGGGGCGGGGGCGCTTAGATACGCAGTATTTT.

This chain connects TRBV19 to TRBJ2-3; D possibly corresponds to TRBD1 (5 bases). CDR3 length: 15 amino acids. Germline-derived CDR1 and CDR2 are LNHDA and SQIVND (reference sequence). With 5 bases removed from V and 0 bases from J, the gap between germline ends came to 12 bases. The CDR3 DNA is TGTGCCAGTAGTCTGGGGCAGGTTAGCACAGATACGCAGTATTTT. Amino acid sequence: CASSLGQVSTDTQYF.

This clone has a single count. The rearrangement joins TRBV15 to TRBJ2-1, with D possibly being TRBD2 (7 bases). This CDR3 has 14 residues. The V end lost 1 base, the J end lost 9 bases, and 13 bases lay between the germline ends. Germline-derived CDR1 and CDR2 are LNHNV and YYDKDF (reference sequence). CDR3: CATSRGGGPSEQFF. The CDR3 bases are TGTGCCACCAGCAGAGGGGGGGGCCCTTCTGAGCAGTTCTTC. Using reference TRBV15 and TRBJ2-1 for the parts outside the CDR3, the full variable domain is DAMVIQNPRYQVTQFGKPVTLSCSQTLNHNVMYWYQQKSSQAPKLLFHYYDKDFNNEADTPDNFQSRRPNTSFCFLDIRSPGLGDTAMYLCATSRGGGPSEQFFGPGTRLTVL.

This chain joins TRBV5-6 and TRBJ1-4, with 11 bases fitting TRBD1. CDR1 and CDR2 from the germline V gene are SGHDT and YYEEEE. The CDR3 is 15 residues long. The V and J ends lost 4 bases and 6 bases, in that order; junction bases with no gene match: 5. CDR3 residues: CASSPGQGAYEKLFF. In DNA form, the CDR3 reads TGTGCCAGCAGCCCCGGACAGGGGGCTTATGAAAAACTGTTTTTT.

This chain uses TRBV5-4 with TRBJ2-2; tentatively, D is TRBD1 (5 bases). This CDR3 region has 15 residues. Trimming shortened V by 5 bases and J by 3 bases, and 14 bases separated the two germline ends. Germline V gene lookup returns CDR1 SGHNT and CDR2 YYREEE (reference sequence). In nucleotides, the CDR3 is TGTGCCAGCAGTCCTAGGGGTGGTGACACCGGGGAGCTGTTTTTT. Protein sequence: CASSPRGGDTGELFF.

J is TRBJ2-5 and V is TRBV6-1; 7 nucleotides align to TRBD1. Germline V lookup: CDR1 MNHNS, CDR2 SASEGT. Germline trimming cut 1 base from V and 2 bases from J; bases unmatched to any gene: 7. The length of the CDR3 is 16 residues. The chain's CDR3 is CASSEGGGGRQETQYF. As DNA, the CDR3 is TGTGCCAGCAGTGAAGGAGGGGGCGGCCGGCAAGAGACCCAGTACTTC.

The CDR3 DNA sequence: TGTGCCAGCAGTTTACGAGGCCACTATGGCTACACCTTC. Translating it yields CASSLRGHYGYTF. The rearrangement joins TRBV27 to TRBJ1-2; D gene ambiguous. Germline V gene data show CDR1 as MNHEY and CDR2 as SMNVEV (reference sequence). V lost 2 bases and J lost 3, with 7 bases in between. This CDR3 is 13 amino acids long.